This entry describes one T cell receptor (beta chain). Its cognate antigen is unknown. TCRdb called the 5' RACE reads again in MiXCR, with one record for every CDR3 protein. The table records 690,000 or so distinct CDR3 sequences, about 9.4% of them present only once. From germline, CDR1 is LNHDA and CDR2 SQIVND (reference sequence). V lost 6 bases, J lost 3 bases, and 12 bases lay in between. This CDR3 has 13 amino acids. The data were taken from a study of identical twins. Whole-study results and caveats: In monozygotic twins, models underestimated the sharing of out-of-frame TCR alpha. Reduced insertions were recorded for abundant cord blood beta clonotypes, with no such pattern in memory repertoires.

These sequences were also reported in another study, on yellow fever vaccine responses in identical twins.

V and J are TRBV19 and TRBJ2-7; maybe TRBD2 (6 bases). The origin of this receptor is a young woman in good health. The specimen sequenced was PBMCs. The CDR3 nucleotides read TGTGCCAGTAGGGTCGGGAGTGGCTACGAGCAGTACTTC. Translating gives CASRVGSGYEQYF.